One and the same sample provided the 14 T cell receptor beta chains below, sequenced in a study of blood T cells in healthy people across ages. Next came a second PCR, run for about 7 to 12 cycles, which used a sample-barcoded 5' primer along with a J-beta primer mix. TCRdb reanalysed the 5' RACE reads using MiXCR and keeps one entry per CDR3 protein. Seen here are over 450,000 distinct CDR3 sequences, around 24% observed once, and the top ten hold approximately 8.7%. The data were also submitted as part of a second study, on T cells of mothers and their children.

Sequencing input: blood. All receptors come from a boy aged 10-17 years in good health.

This clonotype came up a few times. The genes are TRBV28 and TRBJ2-5; D uncertain. Judging by the DNA end, TRBJ2-7 fits better; the J call may be wrong. Germline values: CDR1 MDHEN, CDR2 SYDVKM. This CDR3 is built from 16 residues. DNA of the CDR3: TGTGCCAGCAGTTTCCCCGGGCCCCGAAGCTCCTACGAGCAGTACTTC. Amino acids: CASSFPGPRSSYEQYF.

This clonotype has more than one count but fewer than ten. No conserved phenylalanine or tryptophan ends this CDR3, so it is likely a read error. The rearrangement joins TRBV20-1 to TRBJ2-1; TRBD2 matches 9 bases. V dropped 2 bases and J dropped 6; count of bases not matched to a gene: 5. CDR1 and CDR2 (germline): DFQATT, SNEGSKA (reference sequence). CDR3 length: 14 amino acids. The CDR3 loop is CSARSAGGSNEQFL. CDR3 DNA: TGCAGTGCTAGATCGGCGGGAGGGTCCAATGAGCAGTTCCTC.

This clonotype was seen only a few times. The chain couples TRBV28 to TRBJ2-7, with 7 bases identical to TRBD2. Germline V gives CDR1 MDHEN, CDR2 SYDVKM. The V segment lost 3 bases and the J segment 7 bases; nucleotides outside the gene matches: 9. The CDR3 is 14 amino acids. CDR3 sequence: CASSFFAGVGEQYF. The CDR3 DNA is TGTGCCAGCAGTTTTTTTGCGGGAGTGGGGGAGCAGTACTTC.

The chain carries TRBV24-1 and TRBJ2-3, with 8 positions matching TRBD1. Germline-derived CDR1 and CDR2 are KGHDR and SFDVKD. After removal of 5 bases from V and 1 base from J, the junction contained 13 bases not matched to a gene. The CDR3 sequence is 18 residues long. The DNA for the CDR3 is TGTGCCACCAGTGCGGGACAGGCGTTTGGTATGGGCACAGATACGCAGTATTTT. Amino acid sequence: CATSAGQAFGMGTDTQYF.

This chain connects TRBV7-8 to TRBJ2-5; 8 bases match TRBD1. CDR3 length: 16 amino acids. V trimming: 5 bases; J trimming: 1 base; junction bases outside the gene matches: 9. The V gene's germline CDR1 is SGHVS and CDR2 FQNEAQ. CDR3 in amino acids: CASSLRQGSAQETQYF. The CDR3, as DNA: TGTGCCAGCAGCCTCCGACAGGGGAGCGCCCAAGAGACCCAGTACTTC.

CDR3 nucleotides: TGTGCCAGCACCCACCCCAGGATTTACGAGCAGTACTTC. Amino acid sequence: CASTHPRIYEQYF. The chain recombines TRBV6-2 or TRBV6-3 with TRBJ2-1; no clear D gene. Matching the DNA end better, TRBJ2-7 makes the J call doubtful. The CDR3 covers 13 residues. CDR1 MNHEY and CDR2 SVGEGT come from the germline V gene.

Many counts were recorded for this clonotype. This rearrangement joins TRBV7-9 to TRBJ2-7; TRBD2 agrees at 7 bases. CDR1 is SEHNR, CDR2 FQNEAQ, per germline (reference sequence). The CDR3 runs 15 residues. V was pared by 5 bases and J by 2 bases, with 9 bases of the junction left unmatched. The CDR3, as DNA: TGTGCCAGCAGCAACGTCCGGGACTACGCCTACGAGCAGTACTTC. Translated, it gives CASSNVRDYAYEQYF.

This sequence joins TRBV27 and TRBJ2-1, with a weak D call TRBD1 (6 bases). The CDR3 runs to 16 residues. The V end lost 5 bases, the J end lost 5 bases, and 19 bases lay between the germline ends. Per the germline V gene, CDR1 is MNHEY and CDR2 is SMNVEV (reference sequence). The chain's CDR3 is CASSPTGHPSHNEQFF. The DNA for the CDR3 is TGTGCCAGCAGTCCGACGGGACACCCATCCCACAATGAGCAGTTCTTC.

The chain joins TRBV10-3 to TRBJ2-7, with 9 bases aligning to TRBD1. Germline V gene sequence: CDR1 ENHRY, CDR2 SYGVKD. Trimming at V came to 6 bases and at J to 7 bases, leaving 10 bases not matched to a gene. This CDR3 has 14 residues. DNA of the CDR3: TGTGCCATCAGCGTCCTGGGACAGGGAGTGGAGCAGTACTTC. Translation gives CAISVLGQGVEQYF.

This clonotype was recorded a few times. The chain carries TRBV29-1 and TRBJ2-7; D not resolved. The germline V and J ends were trimmed by 7 bases and 2 bases, with 18 bases remaining between them. The CDR3 loop spans 14 amino acids. Germline CDR1 reads SQVTM; CDR2 reads ANQGSEA. CDR3 nucleotides: TGCAGCGGGTGTGGAGAGATAAGCACCTACGAGCAGTACTTC. It yields the protein CSGCGEISTYEQYF.

The chain recombines TRBV20-1 with TRBJ2-5, with D uncertain. The CDR3 is 17 amino acids. Germline V gene lookup returns CDR1 DFQATT and CDR2 SNEGSKA (reference sequence). The V end was cut by 2 bases, the J end by 4 bases, with 23 bases between. CDR3 in amino acids: CSARPLGQIVWAETQYF. Here the CDR3 DNA reads TGCAGTGCTAGACCTTTAGGGCAGATCGTGTGGGCAGAGACCCAGTACTTC.

V and J are TRBV5-5 and TRBJ1-2; D not certain. The V end lost 0 bases, the J end lost 3 bases, and 9 bases lay between the germline ends. This CDR3 is built from 14 residues. The germline CDR1 and CDR2 sequences are SGHKS and YYEKEE (reference sequence). CDR3 loop: CASSLELRDYGYTF. CDR3 nucleotides: TGTGCCAGCAGCTTGGAGCTGAGGGACTATGGCTACACCTTC.

This chain joins TRBV24-1 and TRBJ2-1; D possibly uses TRBD1 or TRBD2 (5 bases each). The germline CDR1 and CDR2 sequences are KGHDR and SFDVKD. CDR3 length equals 12 residues. Between the trimmed V and J ends, which lost 9 bases and 3 bases, there was a span of 8 bases. CDR3 in DNA: TGTGCCACCGGGGGACGCTACAATGAGCAGTTCTTC. Translated: CATGGRYNEQFF.

The chain employs TRBV28 and TRBJ2-5; possibly TRBD1 or TRBD2 for D (6 bases each). The V end was cut by 6 bases, the J end by 4 bases, with 18 bases between. Germline V CDR1 and CDR2: MDHEN, SYDVKM. This CDR3 spans 15 amino acids. This CDR3 reads CASSLMGGAGETQYF. CDR3 nucleotide sequence: TGTGCCAGCAGCCTCATGGGGGGCGCTGGAGAGACCCAGTACTTC.